Described below is a single T cell receptor beta chain sequence and its context. What it binds is not known. The entry originates in a study of immune cell composition in non-small cell lung cancer. Normal lung was sampled as far from the tumour as possible, at least 3 cm. Template was genomic DNA from frozen, unsorted single-cell suspensions. Only in-frame clones appear in the TCRdb table, and some are missing; sequencing was by immunoSEQ multiplex PCR. The data hold under 9,000 clones, with about two thirds observed a single time. Study results and caveats: No significant correlation existed between pack-years smoked and tumour clonality. In adenocarcinoma, maximal tumour-associated clone frequency tracked TIL tumour reactivity. Clones >0.5% enriched in tumour were rarer in adenocarcinoma (around 35%) than squamous (approximately 80%).

The V segment lost 0 bases and the J segment 7 bases; nucleotides outside the gene matches: 10. From germline, CDR1 is SGHVS and CDR2 FNYEAQ. The CDR3 totals 18 residues. This chain uses TRBV7-6 with TRBJ2-1; TRBD2 matches at 12 bases. The sample taken for sequencing was non-adjacent lung tissue. The clonotype originates from a human donor with non-small cell lung cancer. CDR3 amino acids: CASSLAPLASGGANEQFF. The CDR3 DNA follows: TGTGCCAGCAGCTTAGCCCCACTTGCTAGCGGGGGGGCAAATGAGCAGTTCTTC.